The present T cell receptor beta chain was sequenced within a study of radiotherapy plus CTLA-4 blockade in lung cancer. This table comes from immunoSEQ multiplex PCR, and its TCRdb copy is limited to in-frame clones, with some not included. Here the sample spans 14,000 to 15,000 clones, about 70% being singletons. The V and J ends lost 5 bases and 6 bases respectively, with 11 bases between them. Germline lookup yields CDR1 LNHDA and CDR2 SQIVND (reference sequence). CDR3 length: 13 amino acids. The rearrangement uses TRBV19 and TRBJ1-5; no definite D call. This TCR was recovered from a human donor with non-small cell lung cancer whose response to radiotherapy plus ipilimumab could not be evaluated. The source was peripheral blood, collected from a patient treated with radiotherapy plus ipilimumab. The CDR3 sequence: CASSSREPQPQHF. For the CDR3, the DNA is TGTGCCAGTAGTTCCCGGGAGCCTCAGCCCCAGCATTTT.